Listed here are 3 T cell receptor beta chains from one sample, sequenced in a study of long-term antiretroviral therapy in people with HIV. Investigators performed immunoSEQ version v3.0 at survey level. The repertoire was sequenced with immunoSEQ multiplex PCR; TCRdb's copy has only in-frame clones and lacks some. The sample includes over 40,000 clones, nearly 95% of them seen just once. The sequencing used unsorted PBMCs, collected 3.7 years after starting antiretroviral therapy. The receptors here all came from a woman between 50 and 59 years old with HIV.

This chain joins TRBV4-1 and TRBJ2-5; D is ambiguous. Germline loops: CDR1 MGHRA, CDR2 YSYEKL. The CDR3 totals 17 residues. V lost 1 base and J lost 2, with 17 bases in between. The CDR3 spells CASSQVHPIPPQETQYF. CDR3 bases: TGCGCCAGCAGCCAAGTTCACCCAATTCCCCCACAAGAGACCCAGTACTTC.

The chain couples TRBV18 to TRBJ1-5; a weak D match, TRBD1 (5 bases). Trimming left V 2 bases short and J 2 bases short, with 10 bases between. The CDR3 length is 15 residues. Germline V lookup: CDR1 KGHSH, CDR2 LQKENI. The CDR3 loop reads CASSPSQGGNQPQHF. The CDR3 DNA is TGTGCCAGCTCACCATCTCAAGGGGGCAATCAGCCCCAGCATTTT.

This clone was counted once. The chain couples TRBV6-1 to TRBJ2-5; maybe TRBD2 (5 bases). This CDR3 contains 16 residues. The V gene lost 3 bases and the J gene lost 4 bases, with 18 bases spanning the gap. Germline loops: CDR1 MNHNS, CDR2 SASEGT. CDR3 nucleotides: TGTGCCAGCAGTGAGGGAGAGGGCTATGGAGGAGAGACCCAGTACTTC. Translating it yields CASSEGEGYGGETQYF.